Listed below are T cell receptor beta chains from one sample, sequenced in a study of a mutant IDH1 vaccine in newly diagnosed glioma. No antigen has been identified for these receptors. Sequencing used immunoSEQ multiplex PCR; TCRdb keeps in-frame clones, though not all of them. The top ten hold just under 5% of the sample, which has some 49,000 clones, more than 75% seen once. Sequenced material: PBMCs, taken from a glioma patient whose treatment included an IDH1 peptide vaccine. The receptors here all came from a woman aged 35 to 49 with glioma. Some clones in this sample may be carry-over from other donors' samples. Each CDR3 is given with its conserved first and last residue. D genes are given only for firm matches. Size is omitted from some rows. Given values are once, few, many or a class for expanded clones.

j_call v_call cdr3_length d_call clone_size cdr3_aa cdr3_nt
TRBJ2-1 TRBV4-3 13 NA NA CASSHDLENEQFF TGCGCCAGCAGCCACGACCTGGAGAATGAGCAGTTCTTC
TRBJ2-6 TRBV4-1 18 TRBD1 NA CASSLGGRGRSGANVLTF TGCGCCAGCAGCCTAGGGGGCAGGGGGCGATCCGGGGCCAACGTCCTGACTTTC
TRBJ2-3 TRBV5-1 15 TRBD2 NA CASSLRGVGTDTQYF TGCGCCAGCAGCTTACGGGGGGTAGGCACAGATACGCAGTATTTT
TRBJ2-1 TRBV4-1 16 NA NA CASSLLRGGRGNEQFF TGCGCCAGCAGCCTCCTAAGGGGGGGCCGAGGAAATGAGCAGTTCTTC
TRBJ1-1 TRBV19 13 NA NA CASSSWDATEAFF TGTGCCAGTAGTTCATGGGACGCGACTGAAGCTTTCTTT
TRBJ2-7 TRBV19 15 TRBD1 NA CASSMQSTGGHEQYF TGTGCCAGTAGTATGCAATCGACAGGGGGTCACGAGCAGTACTTC
TRBJ1-1 TRBV27 15 NA NA CASSPDGGMNTEAFF TGTGCCAGCAGTCCCGACGGGGGGATGAACACTGAAGCTTTCTTT
TRBJ1-3 TRBV2 15 NA NA CATTWTESAGNTIYF TGTGCCACCACCTGGACGGAGTCGGCTGGAAACACCATATATTTT
TRBJ2-3 TRBV28 15 TRBD2 NA CASSTLAGVVDTQYF TGTGCCAGCAGTACCCTAGCGGGGGTGGTAGATACGCAGTATTTT
TRBJ2-5 TRBV7-6 13 NA NA CASSFGHLKTQYF TGTGCCAGCAGCTTCGGTCACCTAAAGACCCAGTACTTC
TRBJ2-7 TRBV11-2 14 NA once CASSLRPLRNEQYF TGTGCCAGCAGCTTAAGGCCTTTGAGGAACGAGCAGTACTTC
TRBJ1-5 TRBV7-2 16 NA once CASSSMGRLSNQPQHF TGTGCCAGCAGCTCGATGGGCCGACTTAGCAATCAGCCCCAGCATTTT
TRBJ2-3 TRBV9 15 NA NA CASSVNAPGADTQYF TGTGCCAGCAGCGTAAATGCCCCCGGGGCAGATACGCAGTATTTT
TRBJ2-1 TRBV5-5 13 NA NA CASSLIGGNEQFF TGTGCCAGCAGCTTAATAGGCGGCAATGAGCAGTTCTTC
TRBJ2-4 TRBV4-1 17 NA NA CASSQEIGTQRSDIQYF TGCGCCAGCAGCCAAGAAATTGGGACTCAGAGATCAGACATTCAGTACTTC
TRBJ1-5 TRBV7-2 13 TRBD1 NA CASSRDSGESQHF TGTGCCAGCAGCAGGGACAGCGGGGAGTCCCAGCATTTT
TRBJ2-7 TRBV7-2 14 NA NA CASSPRAIGYEQYF TGTGCCAGCAGCCCCCGCGCTATTGGCTACGAGCAGTACTTC
TRBJ1-1 TRBV4-2 15 TRBD1 few CASSPSTDRGTEAFF TGTGCCAGCAGCCCGAGCACCGACAGGGGCACTGAAGCTTTCTTT
TRBJ1-2 TRBV27 12 TRBD1 NA CATSTGRGGYTF TGTGCCACCTCGACAGGGAGGGGGGGCTACACCTTC
TRBJ2-1 TRBV7-9 17 NA NA CASSLALSLSSYNEQFF TGTGCCAGCAGCTTAGCGCTTAGCCTTAGCTCCTACAATGAGCAGTTCTTC
TRBJ2-2 TRBV7-6 13 NA NA CASSLRSSGELFF TGTGCCAGCAGCTTACGGAGCAGCGGGGAGCTGTTTTTT
TRBJ2-4 TRBV11-2 13 NA NA CASSSGLQNIQYF TGTGCCAGCAGTTCCGGACTTCAAAACATTCAGTACTTC
TRBJ2-3 TRBV5-1 14 NA NA CASSATAGTDTQYF TGCGCCAGCAGCGCCACGGCGGGGACAGATACGCAGTATTTT
TRBJ2-3 TRBV7-9 12 NA few CASSETRDTQYF TGTGCCAGCAGCGAGACGAGGGATACGCAGTATTTT
TRBJ2-7 TRBV2 14 TRBD2 NA CASSAQRGAYEQYF TGTGCCAGCAGTGCCCAGCGGGGGGCCTACGAGCAGTACTTC
TRBJ1-1 TRBV5-1 13 NA few CASSFAENTEAFF TGCGCCAGCAGCTTTGCAGAGAACACTGAAGCTTTCTTT